Here is one T cell receptor (beta chain) with its context. Its specificity is not known. This entry is derived from a study of vaccination and CD4 T cells after COVID-19. Across the whole study: Comprising six males and four females, the convalescent participants counted two Hispanic individuals among them. A vaccine, either BNT162b2 or mRNA-1273, was given to participants in two doses. Whole-study results and caveats: Median SARS-CoV-2-reactive clonotypes rose from about 22 to 38, not significantly.

Via MiXCR, TCRdb re-called the PCR reads, giving one row per CDR3 protein. The sample has about 14,000 distinct CDR3 sequences; less than 70% are singletons. There are 15 residues in the CDR3. Trimming took 2 bases from V and 0 from J, leaving 11 bases between them. CDR1 SEHNR and CDR2 FQNEAQ come from the germline V gene (reference sequence). The TCR sequence derives from a human donor who had recovered from COVID-19. The specimen comprised CD4+ T cells from blood, sampled after SARS-CoV-2 vaccination. The chain has TRBV7-9 and TRBJ2-7; D might be TRBD2 (5 bases). The CDR3: CASSLQAGSSYEQYF. The CDR3 nucleotides are TGTGCCAGCAGCTTACAGGCTGGGAGCTCCTACGAGCAGTACTTC.